A selection of T cell receptor beta chains follows, all from one sample in a study of technical replicates of blood from a handful of donors. TCRdb keeps only in-frame clones here, not all; method: immunoSEQ multiplex PCR. The top ten hold roughly 0.37% of the sample, which has approximately 81,000 clones, approximately 96% seen once. Sequencing was carried out using T cells isolated from PBMCs. The receptors originated from a human donor in good health. CDR3s include the opening cysteine and the closing phenylalanine or tryptophan. A D gene is named only where the DNA matches it firmly. Clone size appears in some rows only: once, few, many, or a class for an expanded clone.

CDR3 DNA: TGTGCCAGCAGTGATACAGGGTATGGCTACACCTTC
CDR3 protein: CASSDTGYGYTF
J gene: TRBJ1-2
clone size: .
V gene: TRBV6-1
D gene: .

CDR3 DNA: TGTGCCACCAGCCCTCGGGGCGGGGAGCCCCAGCATTTT
CDR3 protein: CATSPRGGEPQHF
J gene: TRBJ1-5
clone size: .
V gene: TRBV15
D gene: .

CDR3 DNA: TGCGCCAGCAGCCCGGTACTAGCAGACGAGCAGTACTTC
CDR3 protein: CASSPVLADEQYF
J gene: TRBJ2-7
clone size: .
V gene: TRBV5-1
D gene: .

CDR3 DNA: TGTGCCAGCAGGGGGACAGCTATATACGAGCAGTACTTC
CDR3 protein: CASRGTAIYEQYF
J gene: TRBJ2-7
clone size: .
V gene: TRBV6-1
D gene: TRBD1

CDR3 DNA: TGCAGCGTTGGAGGGGGGGCTAATGAAAAACTGTTTTTT
CDR3 protein: CSVGGGANEKLFF
J gene: TRBJ1-4
clone size: .
V gene: TRBV29-1
D gene: .

CDR3 DNA: TGTGCCAGCAGCCCTACGGCGGTTTTGTATGAGCAGTACTTC
CDR3 protein: CASSPTAVLYEQYF
J gene: TRBJ2-7
clone size: .
V gene: TRBV7-6
D gene: .

CDR3 DNA: TGTGCCAGCAGTCCCCCTGGGGGGACAGGGTATCAGCCCCAGCATTTT
CDR3 protein: CASSPPGGTGYQPQHF
J gene: TRBJ1-5
clone size: .
V gene: TRBV28
D gene: TRBD1

CDR3 DNA: TGTGCCAGCAGCTTAGGTACAAACAGCTACGAGCAGTACTTC
CDR3 protein: CASSLGTNSYEQYF
J gene: TRBJ2-7
clone size: .
V gene: TRBV7-6
D gene: .

CDR3 DNA: TGTGCCAGCAGTGATCCCTCCTACCGGGTGGATGGCTACACCTTC
CDR3 protein: CASSDPSYRVDGYTF
J gene: TRBJ1-2
clone size: .
V gene: TRBV6-1
D gene: .

CDR3 DNA: TGTGCCTGGAGTGAATGGACAGGGAACTACGAGCAGTACTTC
CDR3 protein: CAWSEWTGNYEQYF
J gene: TRBJ2-7
clone size: .
V gene: TRBV30
D gene: TRBD1

CDR3 DNA: TGTGCCAGCAGGCTAGACAGGGGAGAGGATCAGCCCCAGCATTTT
CDR3 protein: CASRLDRGEDQPQHF
J gene: TRBJ1-5
clone size: .
V gene: TRBV6-5
D gene: TRBD1

CDR3 DNA: TGCAGTGCTAGACAGAACATTCAGTACTTC
CDR3 protein: CSARQNIQYF
J gene: TRBJ2-4
clone size: .
V gene: TRBV20-1
D gene: .

CDR3 DNA: TGTGCCACCAGCTCAGGGGGCGAAAGAGATGGCTACACCTTC
CDR3 protein: CATSSGGERDGYTF
J gene: TRBJ1-2
clone size: once
V gene: TRBV15
D gene: TRBD1

CDR3 DNA: TGTGCCAGCAGGTACCGGACAGGTTGGGAGACCCAGTACTTC
CDR3 protein: CASRYRTGWETQYF
J gene: TRBJ2-5
clone size: .
V gene: TRBV5-8
D gene: TRBD1

CDR3 DNA: TGTGCCAGCAGCTATACTTCCGGGACTACCTCCGAGCAGTACTTC
CDR3 protein: CASSYTSGTTSEQYF
J gene: TRBJ2-7
clone size: .
V gene: TRBV7-8
D gene: TRBD2

CDR3 DNA: TGTGCCAGCAGTTTACCCGACAAAGCTTTCTTT
CDR3 protein: CASSLPDKAFF
J gene: TRBJ1-1
clone size: .
V gene: TRBV28
D gene: .

CDR3 DNA: TGTGCCAGTAGTGGCCGGAGGGCGGGTGAGAATGAGCAGTTCTTC
CDR3 protein: CASSGRRAGENEQFF
J gene: TRBJ2-1
clone size: .
V gene: TRBV19
D gene: .

CDR3 DNA: TGTGCCATCAGTGAGTCTGGCAGGGGGCGAGCTAACTATGGCTACACCTTC
CDR3 protein: CAISESGRGRANYGYTF
J gene: TRBJ1-2
clone size: once
V gene: TRBV10-3
D gene: TRBD1

CDR3 DNA: TGTGCCAGCAGCGGAGGCGGACAGGATGGGAGCTACACCTTC
CDR3 protein: CASSGGGQDGSYTF
J gene: TRBJ1-2
clone size: .
V gene: TRBV9
D gene: TRBD1

CDR3 DNA: TGCGCCAGCAGCCAAGGCGCGGGAGGGGGTGGTGAGCAGTTCTTC
CDR3 protein: CASSQGAGGGGEQFF
J gene: TRBJ2-1
clone size: once
V gene: TRBV4-1
D gene: TRBD2

CDR3 DNA: TGTGCCAGCAGTTCCCCGACAGGGGGTGCCTACGAGCAGTACTTC
CDR3 protein: CASSSPTGGAYEQYF
J gene: TRBJ2-7
clone size: .
V gene: TRBV28
D gene: TRBD1

CDR3 DNA: TGTGCCAGCAGTTTCGGGGTATTCAATGAAGCTTTCTTT
CDR3 protein: CASSFGVFNEAFF
J gene: TRBJ1-1
clone size: few
V gene: TRBV27
D gene: .

CDR3 DNA: TGTGCCAGCAGGGACTCTTCAACTAATGAAAAACTGTTTTTT
CDR3 protein: CASRDSSTNEKLFF
J gene: TRBJ1-4
clone size: .
V gene: TRBV2
D gene: .

CDR3 DNA: TGTGCCAGCAGTTTCAACAGTTCCCCAGACGGCTACACCTTC
CDR3 protein: CASSFNSSPDGYTF
J gene: TRBJ1-2
clone size: .
V gene: TRBV27
D gene: .

CDR3 DNA: TGCAGCGTTGATGTTCAGGGAATTAACTATGGCTACACCTTC
CDR3 protein: CSVDVQGINYGYTF
J gene: TRBJ1-2
clone size: .
V gene: TRBV29-1
D gene: .

CDR3 DNA: TGTGCCAGCAGCCAATCCGGGACATTCTACGAGCAGTACTTC
CDR3 protein: CASSQSGTFYEQYF
J gene: TRBJ2-7
clone size: .
V gene: TRBV4-2
D gene: .

CDR3 DNA: TGTGCCAGCAGCTTAGGGCCTCAAGAGACCCAGTACTTC
CDR3 protein: CASSLGPQETQYF
J gene: TRBJ2-5
clone size: .
V gene: TRBV7-6
D gene: .

CDR3 DNA: TGTGCCTGGAGTGTCGGGACAGCAAGTGAAAAACTGTTTTTT
CDR3 protein: CAWSVGTASEKLFF
J gene: TRBJ1-4
clone size: .
V gene: TRBV30
D gene: TRBD1

CDR3 DNA: TGCGCCAGCAGCCCCGTCTCCCCCTCCTACGAGCAGTACTTC
CDR3 protein: CASSPVSPSYEQYF
J gene: TRBJ2-7
clone size: .
V gene: TRBV5-1
D gene: .

CDR3 DNA: TGTGCCAGCAGTTTCGTCGGGACAGAAGCTAGCAATCAGCCCCAGCATTTT
CDR3 protein: CASSFVGTEASNQPQHF
J gene: TRBJ1-5
clone size: few
V gene: TRBV28
D gene: TRBD1

CDR3 DNA: TGTGCCAGTAGTATAGGGGACAGGGGGCGCGAGACCCAGTACTTC
CDR3 protein: CASSIGDRGRETQYF
J gene: TRBJ2-5
clone size: .
V gene: TRBV19
D gene: TRBD1

CDR3 DNA: TGTGCCACCAGCAGCTTTAACAGGGGCGTCACTGAAGCTTTCTTT
CDR3 protein: CATSSFNRGVTEAFF
J gene: TRBJ1-1
clone size: once
V gene: TRBV15
D gene: TRBD1

CDR3 DNA: TGTGCCAGCAGCTTGCACTTGAACACTGAAGCTTTCTTT
CDR3 protein: CASSLHLNTEAFF
J gene: TRBJ1-1
clone size: few
V gene: TRBV7-2
D gene: .

CDR3 DNA: TGTGCCACCAAACCGGGACTAGCGGGAGGGCCTGGAGAGACCCAGTACTTC
CDR3 protein: CATKPGLAGGPGETQYF
J gene: TRBJ2-5
clone size: .
V gene: TRBV15
D gene: TRBD2

CDR3 DNA: TGTGCCAGCAGTTTAGGCAGGGGCACAGATACGCAGTATTTT
CDR3 protein: CASSLGRGTDTQYF
J gene: TRBJ2-3
clone size: .
V gene: TRBV27
D gene: .

CDR3 DNA: TGCGCCAGCAGCCTCCTAGCGGGAGCAGGAGAGCAGTACTTC
CDR3 protein: CASSLLAGAGEQYF
J gene: TRBJ2-7
clone size: .
V gene: TRBV4-1
D gene: TRBD2

CDR3 DNA: TGTGCCTGGAGTGTACTTTTTCGCACTAGCGGGAGGGCCTATGATGGCACAGATACGCAGTATTTT
CDR3 protein: CAWSVLFRTSGRAYDGTDTQYF
J gene: TRBJ2-3
clone size: .
V gene: TRBV30
D gene: TRBD2

CDR3 DNA: TGTGCCTGGAGTGTACCCGGGGGATTCACTGAAGCTTTCTTT
CDR3 protein: CAWSVPGGFTEAFF
J gene: TRBJ1-1
clone size: .
V gene: TRBV30
D gene: .

CDR3 DNA: TGTGCCAGCAGCCGAACCGGGACAAACTCCTACAATGAGCAGTTCTTC
CDR3 protein: CASSRTGTNSYNEQFF
J gene: TRBJ2-1
clone size: .
V gene: TRBV11-2
D gene: .